Below are 27 T cell receptor beta chains sequenced from a single sample in a study of post-analysis software for immune sequencing data. Study conclusions and caveats: Controls showed lower frequencies than patients for several TRBV segments, and TRBV5-6, TRBV5-1 and TRBV20-1 were among these.

Built from TCR beta cDNA, the libraries had unique molecular identifiers in them. A single record per CDR3 protein comes from TCRdb applying MiXCR to the PCR reads. The sample records hundreds of thousands of distinct CDR3 sequences, less than 35% being singletons. Their cognate antigens are unknown. What was sequenced was blood. The origin of the receptors is a girl between 5 and 17 years old with multiple sclerosis.

The J gene is TRBJ2-1, the V gene TRBV27; 9 positions agree with TRBD2. Germline CDR1 reads MNHEY; CDR2 reads SMNVEV (reference sequence). V gave up 2 bases and J gave up 8 bases; unmatched junction bases: 1. This CDR3 is built from 13 residues. DNA of the CDR3: TGTGCCAGCAGTTTAGCGGGAGGGTATGAGCAGTTCTTC. It yields the protein CASSLAGGYEQFF.

In this sample, this clonotype turned up a few times. V is TRBV7-6 and J is TRBJ2-3, with no clear D. Trimming took 1 base from V and 4 from J, leaving 9 bases between them. Germline CDR1 and CDR2: SGHVS and FNYEAQ. CDR3 size: 14 residues. The CDR3 protein is CASSLVGFPDTQYF. The CDR3 bases are TGTGCCAGCAGCTTAGTAGGGTTTCCAGATACGCAGTATTTT.

This clonotype was observed a handful of times. This chain connects TRBV28 to TRBJ2-1; D remains unclear. The CDR3 totals 12 residues. The V and J ends lost 1 base and 8 bases respectively, with 6 bases between them. The germline gives CDR1 MDHEN, CDR2 SYDVKM. The CDR3 loop reads CASSLFTDEQFF. CDR3 in DNA: TGTGCCAGCAGTTTATTCACCGATGAGCAGTTCTTC.

The V gene is TRBV20-1, the J gene TRBJ1-1; no definite D call. The ends were cut back, 4 bases at V and 1 base at J, with 4 bases in the middle. The CDR3 is 11 residues long. Germline values: CDR1 DFQATT, CDR2 SNEGSKA (reference sequence). CDR3 region: CSAMGNTEAFF. CDR3 sequence (DNA): TGCAGTGCTATGGGGAACACTGAAGCTTTCTTT.

In this sample, this clonotype turned up a few times. The J gene is TRBJ2-1, the V gene TRBV6-5, with 10 bases that match TRBD2. The germline CDR1 and CDR2 sequences are MNHEY and SVGAGI. The J segment lost 1 base and the V segment lost 6 bases, leaving 6 bases of the junction unmatched. This CDR3 has 16 residues. Here the CDR3 reads CASSSTSGKSYNEQFF. DNA for the CDR3: TGTGCCAGCAGCTCAACTAGCGGGAAGTCCTACAATGAGCAGTTCTTC.

This clonotype was counted once. DNA of the CDR3: TGTGCCATCAGTGAGTCGAACGGACATCTCAAGGACAATGGCTACACCTTC. It codes for CAISESNGHLKDNGYTF. This chain connects TRBV10-3 to TRBJ1-2; D perhaps matches TRBD1 (5 bases). CDR3 length: 17 residues. With 0 bases removed from V and 6 bases from J, the gap between germline ends came to 20 bases. CDR1 and CDR2 from the germline V gene are ENHRY and SYGVKD.

V gene TRBV20-1 combines with J gene TRBJ2-5, with no clear D. CDR1 and CDR2 from the germline V gene are DFQATT and SNEGSKA (reference sequence). The CDR3 totals 13 residues. Trimming pared 6 bases from V and 5 bases from J, leaving 16 bases between. The CDR3 here is CSAPRASRETQYF. CDR3 nucleotides: TGCAGTGCCCCTAGGGCTTCTCGGGAGACCCAGTACTTC.

This chain links TRBV7-2 with TRBJ2-1, with D possibly TRBD2 on 6 matching bases. Germline V gene sequence: CDR1 SGHTA, CDR2 FQGNSA. Trimming took 4 bases from V and 9 from J, leaving 19 bases between them. This CDR3 spans 15 amino acids. CDR3 sequence: CASSSRGTPGFEQFF. DNA of the CDR3: TGTGCCAGCAGCTCACGGGGGACCCCCGGCTTTGAGCAGTTCTTC.

This clonotype occurred many times. This sequence joins TRBV7-2 and TRBJ2-1; D ambiguous. Per the germline V gene, CDR1 is SGHTA and CDR2 is FQGNSA. The CDR3 extends over 15 amino acids. Between the trimmed V and J ends, which lost 3 bases and 0 bases, there was a span of 9 bases. CDR3 DNA: TGTGCCAGCAGCTTGGACCCCCGCTCCTACAATGAGCAGTTCTTC. This gives the protein CASSLDPRSYNEQFF.

With regard to this clonotype: One end of the junction varies from germline; a read error may be responsible. The chain joins TRBV20-1 to TRBJ1-5; 9 bases align to TRBD1. CDR3 size: 19 residues. Germline CDR1 DFQATT, CDR2 SNEGSKA (reference sequence). The CDR3 here is CSAGDLGQGRLRSNQPQHF. The CDR3 DNA sequence: TGCAGTGCTGGAGATCTGGGACAGGGCCGTCTTAGGAGCAATCAGCCCCAGCATTTT.

This clonotype was observed many times. The chain recombines TRBV29-1 with TRBJ2-7, with D hard to call. V was trimmed by 6 bases and J by 6 bases, leaving 12 bases between them. CDR1 is SQVTM and CDR2 is ANQGSEA in the germline V gene. The CDR3 has 11 residues. The CDR3 region is CSVAASAEQYF. DNA for the CDR3: TGCAGCGTGGCGGCGTCGGCCGAGCAGTACTTC.

The CDR3: CASSFGGRNTEAFF. CDR3 DNA sequence: TGTGCCAGCAGTTTTGGGGGAAGGAACACTGAAGCTTTCTTT. The V and J genes are TRBV12-3 or TRBV12-4 and TRBJ1-1; D is possibly TRBD1 (5 bases). This CDR3 is built from 14 residues. V gave up 3 bases and J gave up 1 base, with 9 bases separating them.

In this sample, this clonotype turned up a few times. V gene TRBV29-1 combines with J gene TRBJ1-5; D uncertain. Germline CDR1 is SQVTM and CDR2 is ANQGSEA. The CDR3 totals 13 residues. V lost 3 bases, J lost 9 bases, and 15 bases lay in between. The CDR3: CSVDTGELGPQHF. In DNA form, the CDR3 reads TGCAGCGTTGACACGGGTGAGCTGGGGCCCCAGCATTTT.

The CDR3 DNA is TGCAGTGCAGCGGACAGGGAGGGGAGGGGGACCCAGTACTTC. Translation gives CSAADREGRGTQYF. This chain connects TRBV20-1 to TRBJ2-7, with a weak D call TRBD1 (8 bases). TRBJ2-5 explains the end of the DNA better; the J call may be wrong. Germline V gene data show CDR1 as DFQATT and CDR2 as SNEGSKA (reference sequence). The CDR3 is made up of 14 amino acids.

V and J are TRBV2 and TRBJ2-5; D might be TRBD1 (5 bases). CDR1 SNHLY and CDR2 FYNNEI come from the germline V gene. The CDR3 spans 13 residues. V was clipped by 8 bases and J by 4 bases, with 14 bases between them. CDR3 amino acids: CASERRQRETQYF. In nucleotides, the CDR3 is TGTGCCAGCGAGAGGAGACAGAGAGAGACCCAGTACTTC.

This clonotype has only a few counts. This chain uses TRBV20-1 with TRBJ2-1, with 7 positions matching TRBD2. The CDR3 runs to 14 residues. V was clipped by 8 bases and J by 0 bases; unmatched bases: 7. CDR1 is DFQATT, CDR2 SNEGSKA, per germline (reference sequence). CDR3 sequence (DNA): TGCAGTACAAGGGGCGGGAGCTCCTACAATGAGCAGTTCTTC. Its translation: CSTRGGSSYNEQFF.

The chain joins TRBV6-1 to TRBJ1-6; 10 nucleotides agree with TRBD1. V shed 3 bases and J 9 bases; nucleotides not matched to a gene: 8. Germline V gene data show CDR1 as MNHNS and CDR2 as SASEGT. CDR3 size: 16 residues. CDR3 sequence reads: CASSEHDRGPFSPLHF. The CDR3 DNA reads as TGTGCCAGCAGTGAGCACGACAGGGGGCCTTTTTCACCCCTCCACTTT.

Notes on this clonotype: The conserved phenylalanine or tryptophan normally closing the CDR3 is absent here, so this likely arose from a read error. This sequence joins TRBV20-1 and TRBJ2-1, with TRBD2 as a possible D gene (6 bases). The CDR3 length is 15 residues. V shed 8 bases and J shed 4 bases, with 21 bases lying between them. The germline V gene encodes CDR1 DFQATT and CDR2 SNEGSKA (reference sequence). CDR3 DNA sequence: TGCAGTACACCTTATCCGGGACTGAATTACAATGAGCAGTTCTGC. Its protein product is CSTPYPGLNYNEQFC.

This clonotype was counted at least ten times. The chain combines TRBV20-1 with TRBJ2-6; D possibly uses TRBD1 or TRBD2 (5 bases each). Germline V gene data show CDR1 as DFQATT and CDR2 as SNEGSKA (reference sequence). The CDR3 is made up of 15 amino acids. V was shortened by 3 bases and J by 4 bases, with 13 bases between the two germline ends. The CDR3 coding sequence is TGCAGTGCTAGTCTTGGGGGATCAGGGGCCAACGTCCTGACTTTC. Its translation: CSASLGGSGANVLTF.

The chain combines TRBV3-1 with TRBJ2-3; 13 bases map to TRBD2. The V and J ends lost 3 bases and 4 bases, in that order; junction bases with no gene match: 13. CDR1 and CDR2 from the germline V gene are LGHDT and YNNKEL (reference sequence). This CDR3 contains 19 residues. The CDR3 is CASSHALATSGRLADTQYF. In DNA, the CDR3 is TGTGCCAGCAGCCACGCCCTAGCGACTAGCGGGAGGCTGGCAGATACGCAGTATTTT.

The J gene is TRBJ2-7, the V gene TRBV11-2, with D unresolved. Looked up from germline, CDR1 is SGHAT and CDR2 is FQNNGV. CDR3 size: 15 residues. Trimming shortened V by 0 bases and J by 0 bases, and 9 bases separated the two germline ends. This CDR3 is CASSLEATISYEQYF. Here the CDR3 DNA reads TGTGCCAGCAGCTTAGAGGCAACGATCTCCTACGAGCAGTACTTC.

This sequence joins TRBV12-3 or TRBV12-4 and TRBJ1-2; D is ambiguous. The length of the CDR3 is 17 residues. Trimming took 6 bases from V and 5 from J, leaving 25 bases between them. The CDR3 region is CASRLDLTSGVGYGYTF. DNA for the CDR3: TGTGCCAGCAGACTCGACTTGACCTCAGGTGTTGGATATGGCTACACCTTC.

The chain recombines TRBV29-1 with TRBJ1-5; tentative D call: TRBD1 (5 bases). V shed 0 bases and J shed 5 bases, with 26 bases lying between them. The germline V gene encodes CDR1 SQVTM and CDR2 ANQGSEA. This CDR3 is built from 19 residues. For the CDR3, the DNA is TGCAGCGTTGAAGATGCCCCGGGACGACTTTTAATCTCGGATCAGCCCCAGCATTTT. The encoded protein is CSVEDAPGRLLISDQPQHF.

This clonotype was observed many times. The chain joins TRBV29-1 to TRBJ2-7, with 7 bases that match TRBD1. Germline trimming cut 5 bases from V and 3 bases from J; bases unmatched to any gene: 10. The CDR3 sequence is 14 residues long. Germline CDR1 is SQVTM and CDR2 is ANQGSEA. As DNA, the CDR3 is TGCAGCGTTTCCGACTACAGGGGACGCTACGAGCAGTACTTC. Its protein product is CSVSDYRGRYEQYF.

The chain links TRBV7-2 to TRBJ2-1; D unclear. Deletions cut 0 bases from V and 7 bases from J, with 10 bases between. Germline V gene data show CDR1 as SGHTA and CDR2 as FQGNSA. The CDR3 sequence is 14 residues long. CDR3 region: CASSLAYSLNEQFF. CDR3 in DNA: TGTGCCAGCAGCTTAGCCTACTCTTTAAATGAGCAGTTCTTC.

This clonotype was found many times. The V and J genes are TRBV7-2 and TRBJ2-1; D remains unclear. Trimming stripped 10 bases from V and 3 bases from J, with 19 bases between. This CDR3 is 15 amino acids long. Germline assignment: CDR1 SGHTA and CDR2 FQGNSA. The CDR3 is CATFDAGGFYNEQFF. For the CDR3, the DNA is TGTGCCACTTTTGATGCCGGCGGTTTCTACAATGAGCAGTTCTTC.

The rearrangement links TRBV20-1 to TRBJ1-1; tentative D call: TRBD1 (5 bases). Germline lookup yields CDR1 DFQATT and CDR2 SNEGSKA (reference sequence). The germline V and J ends were trimmed by 3 bases and 0 bases, with 14 bases remaining between them. The CDR3 totals 15 residues. Written as DNA, the CDR3 is TGCAGTGCTAGGGACTACAGGACCATGAACACTGAAGCTTTCTTT. Amino acid sequence: CSARDYRTMNTEAFF.